One sample yielded the 11 T cell receptor beta chains listed below, sequenced in a study of OX40 agonist ivuxolimab in advanced cancers. Repertoires were generated with immunoSEQ multiplex PCR, while TCRdb's copy carries only in-frame clones and drops some. Here the sample spans some 96,000 clones, around 91% being singletons. This sample comprised CD4+ or CD8+ T cells sorted from blood, obtained in a trial of the OX40 agonist ivuxolimab. These receptors all stem from an adult with an advanced solid tumor such as melanoma, head and neck, liver or kidney cancer.

This chain links TRBV4-2 with TRBJ2-1; 12 bases are a match to TRBD2. This CDR3 comprises 15 residues. The V segment lost 5 bases and the J segment 9 bases; nucleotides outside the gene matches: 8. Germline CDR1 reads LGHNA; CDR2 reads YNFKEQ. The CDR3 loop reads CASSTSSGGAGEQFF. CDR3 nucleotides: TGTGCCAGCAGCACCTCTAGCGGGGGGGCCGGTGAGCAGTTCTTC.

The chain employs TRBV28 and TRBJ2-1; 14 bases line up with TRBD2. With 4 bases clipped from V and 6 bases from J, the junction kept 8 bases outside the gene matches. Looked up from germline, CDR1 is MDHEN and CDR2 is SYDVKM. The CDR3 is 17 amino acids. The CDR3 loop reads CASSSGTSGSLGNEQFF. In nucleotides, the CDR3 is TGTGCCAGCAGTTCTGGGACTAGCGGGAGTTTGGGCAATGAGCAGTTCTTC.

This clone was seen once. This sequence joins TRBV15 and TRBJ2-1; 7 bases agree with TRBD1. V lost 0 bases and J lost 6; bases outside the gene matches: 5. The CDR3 is 15 residues long. Per the germline V gene, CDR1 is LNHNV and CDR2 is YYDKDF (reference sequence). The DNA of the CDR3 is TGTGCCACCAGCAGAGAGATGACAGGGTCCAATGAGCAGTTCTTC. Its translation: CATSREMTGSNEQFF.

The V and J genes are TRBV4-1 and TRBJ1-1, with 8 bases matching TRBD1. Looked up from germline, CDR1 is MGHRA and CDR2 is YSYEKL. Trimming removed 3 bases from V and 0 bases from J; junction bases left unmatched: 3. The CDR3 spans 15 residues. The CDR3, as DNA: TGCGCCAGCAGCCATAACAGGGGGTTGAACACTGAAGCTTTCTTT. Residues: CASSHNRGLNTEAFF.

The gene calls are TRBV30 and TRBJ2-5; a weak D match, TRBD2 (6 bases). Germline-derived CDR1 and CDR2 are GTSNPN and SVGIG (reference sequence). The CDR3 spans 11 residues. V was pared by 5 bases and J by 4 bases, with 8 bases between. CDR3 protein: CAWGTLETQYF. The CDR3 DNA sequence: TGTGCCTGGGGGACTCTAGAGACCCAGTACTTC.

The chain has TRBV29-1 and TRBJ2-7; TRBD1 matches at 9 bases. CDR1 and CDR2 (germline): SQVTM, ANQGSEA. Trimming removed 5 bases from V and 2 bases from J; junction bases left unmatched: 4. CDR3 length equals 13 residues. This CDR3 is CSVYRGPPYEQYF. CDR3 DNA sequence: TGCAGCGTTTACAGGGGGCCCCCCTACGAGCAGTACTTC.

The chain joins TRBV5-1 to TRBJ2-2, with TRBD1 as a possible D gene (5 bases). The length of the CDR3 is 15 residues. The germline V gene encodes CDR1 SGHRS and CDR2 YFSETQ. Trimming removed 0 bases at V and 4 bases at J, with 10 bases between. The chain's CDR3 is CASSLATGSTGELFF. CDR3 nucleotide sequence: TGCGCCAGCAGCTTGGCTACAGGAAGCACCGGGGAGCTGTTTTTT.

V usage is TRBV7-9 and J usage is TRBJ1-2; a weak D match, TRBD1 (6 bases). This CDR3 has 17 amino acids. Germline V gene lookup returns CDR1 SEHNR and CDR2 FQNEAQ (reference sequence). The V gene lost 1 base and the J gene lost 1 base, with 16 bases spanning the gap. In DNA form, the CDR3 reads TGTGCCAGCAGCTTAGGGAACAGGGTTGGTCTTAACTATGGCTACACCTTC. Amino acid sequence: CASSLGNRVGLNYGYTF.

The V call is TRBV5-1, the J call TRBJ2-3, with TRBD2 matching 7 bases. The CDR3 is 16 residues long. CDR1 and CDR2 from the germline V gene are SGHRS and YFSETQ. After removal of 1 base from V and 3 bases from J, the junction contained 8 bases not matched to a gene. For the CDR3, the DNA is TGCGCCAGCAGCTTGTCTGGCGGGAGTACAACAGATACGCAGTATTTT. This sequence encodes CASSLSGGSTTDTQYF.

The chain couples TRBV7-6 to TRBJ2-7, with D tentatively TRBD1 (5 bases). V was shortened by 5 bases and J by 0 bases, with 8 bases between the two germline ends. Germline loops: CDR1 SGHVS, CDR2 FNYEAQ. The CDR3 is 13 residues long. CDR3 amino acids: CASSLGPSYEQYF. In DNA form, the CDR3 reads TGTGCCAGCAGCCTGGGGCCCTCCTACGAGCAGTACTTC.

The V call is TRBV28, the J call TRBJ2-3, with D possibly matching TRBD1 (6 bases). Germline values: CDR1 MDHEN, CDR2 SYDVKM. Trimming stripped 4 bases from V and 3 bases from J, with 17 bases between. This CDR3 has 16 amino acids. DNA of the CDR3: TGTGCCAGCAGTTCCCGCAGGGGCGTCTGGACAGATACGCAGTATTTT. Protein sequence: CASSSRRGVWTDTQYF. The complete variable domain, with remaining parts taken from reference TRBV28 and TRBJ2-3, reads DVKVTQSSRYLVKRTGEKVFLECVQDMDHENMFWYRQDPGLGLRLIYFSYDVKMKEKGDIPEGYSVSREKKERFSLILESASTNQTSMYLCASSSRRGVWTDTQYFGPGTRLTVL.